Sequencing of this T cell receptor beta chain was carried out in a study of blood T cell repertoires in COVID-19. Study-wide background: From the United States, Italy and Spain came samples of acute and convalescent COVID-19. T cells, B-cell-depleted T cells, or PBMCs supplied cDNA or gDNA.

Seattle patients were enrolled while actively infected and followed longitudinally. The CDR3 is made up of 15 amino acids. Germline V gene data show CDR1 as SGHDT and CDR2 as YYEEEE. V was cut by 2 bases and J by 8 bases, with 16 bases left in between. Here immunoSEQ multiplex PCR was the method, and the copy in TCRdb shows in-frame clones only, minus some. This table holds 150,000 or so clones, 60% to 85% found once. This chain connects TRBV5-6 to TRBJ1-4, with TRBD1 as a possible D gene (5 bases). Source material: peripheral blood. This receptor was taken from a woman aged 55-69 years with COVID-19, enrolled during active disease. CDR3 DNA: TGTGCCAGCAGCTTTCTGGGGCAGGCCCTAGAAAAACTGTTTTTT. This translates into CASSFLGQALEKLFF. The full variable domain, its missing parts supplied by reference TRBV5-6 and TRBJ1-4, is DAGVTQSPTHLIKTRGQQVTLRCSPKSGHDTVSWYQQALGQGPQFIFQYYEEEERQRGNFPDRFSGHQFPNYSSELNVNALLLGDSALYLCASSFLGQALEKLFFGSGTQLSVL.